Following are 14 T cell receptor beta chains from one sample sequenced in a study of cytomegalovirus exposure and HLA in healthy donors. The primer mix had 60 Vbeta and 13 Jbeta primers. Assay: immunoSEQ multiplex PCR; the TCRdb copy retains only in-frame clones and omits some. The table records over 100,000 clones, around 78% of them present only once. Material: PBMCs. Source of these receptors: a woman aged 25 to 39 in good health and CMV-seropositive.

This clone was counted many times. V usage is TRBV7-6 and J usage is TRBJ2-2; D might be TRBD2 (6 bases). The CDR3 has 18 residues. Trimming pared 4 bases from V and 2 bases from J, leaving 20 bases between. Germline V CDR1 and CDR2: SGHVS, FNYEAQ. CDR3 sequence (DNA): TGTGCCAGCAGCTCCCCGCGGGGCCGTTTGACCAACACCGGGGAGCTGTTTTTT. The encoded protein is CASSSPRGRLTNTGELFF.

Regarding this clone: A junction end diverges from the germline sequence, so it may reflect a read error. The J gene is TRBJ1-2, the V gene TRBV4-3; maybe TRBD1 (6 bases). This CDR3 is built from 17 residues. From germline, CDR1 is LGHNA and CDR2 YSLEER. The CDR3 DNA reads TGCCCCAGCAGCCAAGCCGGCAGGTGGCAGGGGAGCTATGGCTACACCTTC. Translating it yields CPSSQAGRWQGSYGYTF.

The V and J genes are TRBV11-2 and TRBJ1-3, with TRBD1 identical over 8 bases. With 5 bases clipped from V and 6 bases from J, the junction kept 6 bases outside the gene matches. CDR3 length equals 14 residues. CDR1 is SGHAT, CDR2 FQNNGV, per germline. The CDR3 here is CASSLRGRENTIYF. CDR3 nucleotides: TGTGCCAGCAGCCTCAGGGGGCGCGAAAACACCATATATTTT.

This clone was seen more than once but under ten times. The rearrangement joins TRBV6-5 to TRBJ1-2; D may be TRBD1 (5 bases). The germline V gene encodes CDR1 MNHEY and CDR2 SVGAGI. V lost 8 bases and J 5 bases, leaving 12 bases between the germline ends. The CDR3 runs to 12 residues. The CDR3 sequence: CASGRGGYGYTF. In nucleotides, the CDR3 is TGTGCCAGCGGGCGGGGGGGATATGGCTACACCTTC.

V and J are TRBV27 and TRBJ1-6; TRBD1 is a possible D gene (5 bases). Between the trimmed V and J ends, which lost 4 bases and 4 bases, there was a span of 14 bases. Germline V gives CDR1 MNHEY, CDR2 SMNVEV (reference sequence). This CDR3 is built from 16 residues. CDR3: CASSSTYRSYNSPLHF. The DNA of the CDR3 is TGTGCCAGCAGTTCTACCTACAGGTCATATAATTCACCCCTCCACTTT.

This chain connects TRBV4-3 to TRBJ2-3; no reliable D call. Trimming removed 0 bases from V and 4 bases from J, with 17 bases in between. The CDR3 consists of 17 residues. The germline V gene has CDR1 LGHNA and CDR2 YSLEER. The CDR3 sequence: CASSQDPDNLRPDTQYF. The CDR3 DNA reads as TGCGCCAGCAGCCAAGATCCCGACAACCTAAGGCCAGATACGCAGTATTTT.

This chain connects TRBV19 to TRBJ2-2; a possible D gene is TRBD1 (6 bases). Trimming removed 5 bases from V and 4 bases from J, with 17 bases in between. The CDR3 contains 16 residues. The germline V gene has CDR1 LNHDA and CDR2 SQIVND (reference sequence). CDR3 in amino acids: CASSPRQVMGTGELFF. For the CDR3, the DNA is TGTGCCAGTAGTCCCCGACAGGTCATGGGCACCGGGGAGCTGTTTTTT. Full variable domain (missing parts from reference TRBV19 and TRBJ2-2): DGGITQSPKYLFRKEGQNVTLSCEQNLNHDAMYWYRQDPGQGLRLIYYSQIVNDFQKGDIAEGYSVSREKKESFPLTVTSAQKNPTAFYLCASSPRQVMGTGELFFGEGSRLTVL.

This clone appeared once. J is TRBJ1-2 and V is TRBV15; 8 bases are a match to TRBD1. Germline V gene lookup returns CDR1 LNHNV and CDR2 YYDKDF (reference sequence). The length of the CDR3 is 16 residues. V shed 0 bases, J shed 2 bases, and the junction held 5 bases outside the gene matches. CDR3 DNA sequence: TGTGCCACCAGCAGAGATAGGGACAGGAGCAACTATGGCTACACCTTC. Protein product: CATSRDRDRSNYGYTF.

This chain links TRBV4-1 with TRBJ2-5; D gene ambiguous. Trimming removed 4 bases at V and 2 bases at J, with 23 bases between. Germline-derived CDR1 and CDR2 are MGHRA and YSYEKL. The CDR3 loop spans 18 amino acids. As DNA, the CDR3 is TGCGCCAGCAGCCTCTCACCGAAGGAGACCGGCCTTCAAGAGACCCAGTACTTC. Translation: CASSLSPKETGLQETQYF.

The chain links TRBV19 to TRBJ1-6, with 9 bases that match TRBD1. The V gene end was trimmed by 6 bases and the J gene end by 9 bases; junction bases not matched to a gene: 3. The CDR3 loop spans 13 amino acids. The germline V gene has CDR1 LNHDA and CDR2 SQIVND (reference sequence). The chain's CDR3 is CASRGQGGSPLHF. CDR3 DNA sequence: TGTGCCAGTAGGGGACAGGGTGGTTCACCCCTCCACTTT.

This chain connects TRBV6-5 to TRBJ1-2; 10 positions agree with TRBD1. Trimming at V came to 2 bases and at J to 8 bases, leaving 11 bases not matched to a gene. The CDR3 totals 16 residues. Germline V gene lookup returns CDR1 MNHEY and CDR2 SVGAGI. CDR3 nucleotide sequence: TGTGCCAGCAGTTACCACCCGGGACAGGGGCTTACCGGCTACACCTTC. Amino acids: CASSYHPGQGLTGYTF.

The chain recombines TRBV5-1 with TRBJ2-7, with 7 nucleotides matching TRBD1. The CDR3 spans 13 residues. Trimming removed 2 bases from V and 6 bases from J; junction bases left unmatched: 5. CDR1 SGHRS and CDR2 YFSETQ come from the germline V gene. Written as DNA, the CDR3 is TGCGCCAGCAGCTTCCAGGGGGAAGGCGAGCAGTACTTC. It encodes CASSFQGEGEQYF.

This clone appeared a few times. V gene TRBV6-5 combines with J gene TRBJ1-2, with D possibly TRBD1 on 5 matching bases. The CDR3 has 14 amino acids. Trimming removed 6 bases at V and 4 bases at J, with 15 bases between. The germline V gene encodes CDR1 MNHEY and CDR2 SVGAGI. The CDR3 DNA is TGTGCCAGCAGACCCCCGGAGGGGAGCTATGGCTACACCTTC. Encoded protein: CASRPPEGSYGYTF.

The chain employs TRBV25-1 and TRBJ1-5, with TRBD1 identical over 8 bases. Trimming at V came to 11 bases and at J to 3 bases, leaving 3 bases not matched to a gene. Germline CDR1 MGHDK, CDR2 SYGVNS. CDR3 size: 12 residues. CDR3 DNA sequence: TGTGCCCTACAGGGGGTCAATCAGCCCCAGCATTTT. Translating it yields CALQGVNQPQHF.